This T cell receptor beta chain came from a study of cytomegalovirus exposure and HLA in healthy donors. Study background: Falling in the Caucasian-associated ancestry cluster were roughly 86% of approximately 400 genotyped donors.

Study-wide results and caveats: Under in vitro conditions, a few CMV-associated chains were confirmed as specific for CMV antigens. Follow-up analysis found HLA locus-dependent TCR association rates, highest for DRB1 and lowest for HLA-C. Later analysis suggested most CMV-associated TCR beta chains were HLA-restricted.

60 Vbeta and 13 Jbeta primers were used in PCR. Only in-frame clones appear in the TCRdb table, and some are missing; sequencing was by immunoSEQ multiplex PCR. The sample has about 190,000 clones; 75% to 80% are singletons. The CDR3 spans 15 residues. Germline V CDR1 and CDR2: KGHSH, LQKENI. V shed 2 bases and J shed 2 bases, with 13 bases lying between them. This clone has a handful of counts. Its antigen is currently unknown. The V call is TRBV18, the J call TRBJ2-7, with a weak D call TRBD1 (5 bases). Sequenced input: PBMCs. The origin of this receptor is a woman in her 30s in good health and CMV-seropositive. DNA for the CDR3: TGTGCCAGCTCACCAAAGGGGTCTAGTCCCTACGAGCAGTACTTC. Amino acids: CASSPKGSSPYEQYF.